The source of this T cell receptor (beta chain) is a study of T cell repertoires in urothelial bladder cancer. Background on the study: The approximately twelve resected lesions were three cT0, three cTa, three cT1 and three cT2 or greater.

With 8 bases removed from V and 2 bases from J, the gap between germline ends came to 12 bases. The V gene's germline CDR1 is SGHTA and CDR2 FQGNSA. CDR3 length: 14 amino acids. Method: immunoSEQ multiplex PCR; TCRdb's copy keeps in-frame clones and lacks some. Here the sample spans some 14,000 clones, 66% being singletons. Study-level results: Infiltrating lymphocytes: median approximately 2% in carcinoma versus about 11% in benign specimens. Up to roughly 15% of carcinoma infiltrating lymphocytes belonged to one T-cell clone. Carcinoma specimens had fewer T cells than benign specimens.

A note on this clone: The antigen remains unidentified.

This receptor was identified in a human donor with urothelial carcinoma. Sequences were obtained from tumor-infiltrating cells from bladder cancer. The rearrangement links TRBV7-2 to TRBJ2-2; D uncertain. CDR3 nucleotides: TGTGCCAGCGGACGAAACCTTAACACCGGGGAGCTGTTTTTT. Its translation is CASGRNLNTGELFF.